These T cell receptor beta chains were read from a single sample in a study of T cell responses to AZD1222 COVID-19 vaccine. Data came from immunoSEQ multiplex PCR; TCRdb stores just in-frame clones and leaves some out. This table holds around 94,000 clones, more than 70% found once. The sample here was peripheral blood, taken on day 0 of AZD1222 vaccination. These TCRs come from an adult in good health. Each CDR3 is given with its conserved first and last residue. D genes are given only for firm matches. Clone size appears in some rows only: once, few, many, or a class for an expanded clone.

j_call: TRBJ2-7; d_call: NA; v_call: TRBV6-5; clone_size: NA; cdr3_aa: CASREGAREQYF; cdr3_nt: TGTGCCAGCAGGGAGGGGGCGCGAGAGCAGTACTTC
j_call: TRBJ2-3; d_call: TRBD2; v_call: TRBV2; clone_size: NA; cdr3_aa: CASSEGWGGDVATQYF; cdr3_nt: TGTGCCAGCAGTGAAGGGTGGGGGGGTGATGTGGCTACGCAGTATTTT
j_call: TRBJ2-1; d_call: NA; v_call: TRBV19; clone_size: NA; cdr3_aa: CASSIVARGGNEQFF; cdr3_nt: TGTGCCAGTAGTATAGTGGCCAGAGGCGGGAATGAGCAGTTCTTC
j_call: TRBJ1-5; d_call: NA; v_call: TRBV28; clone_size: NA; cdr3_aa: CASSHMDQPQHF; cdr3_nt: TGTGCCAGCTCTCACATGGATCAGCCCCAGCATTTT
j_call: TRBJ1-4; d_call: NA; v_call: TRBV19; clone_size: few; cdr3_aa: CASSIAGAEKLFF; cdr3_nt: TGTGCCAGTAGTATAGCCGGTGCTGAAAAACTGTTTTTT
j_call: TRBJ2-7; d_call: TRBD1; v_call: TRBV6-6; clone_size: NA; cdr3_aa: CASSYFRDSSYEQYF; cdr3_nt: TGTGCCAGCAGTTACTTCCGGGACAGCTCCTACGAGCAGTACTTC
j_call: TRBJ1-6; d_call: TRBD1; v_call: TRBV30; clone_size: NA; cdr3_aa: CAWSTDRGLVSPLHF; cdr3_nt: TGTGCCTGGAGTACGGACAGGGGGCTAGTCTCACCCCTCCACTTT
j_call: TRBJ1-1; d_call: TRBD1; v_call: TRBV19; clone_size: NA; cdr3_aa: CASSTTGAGTEAFF; cdr3_nt: TGTGCCAGTAGTACCACAGGGGCTGGCACTGAAGCTTTCTTT
j_call: TRBJ1-2; d_call: NA; v_call: TRBV30; clone_size: NA; cdr3_aa: CAWSPGANGYTF; cdr3_nt: TGTGCCTGGAGTCCAGGGGCAAATGGCTACACCTTC
j_call: TRBJ1-2; d_call: NA; v_call: TRBV25-1; clone_size: NA; cdr3_aa: CASSEEGTYGYTF; cdr3_nt: TGTGCCAGCAGTGAAGAGGGTACCTATGGCTACACCTTC
j_call: TRBJ2-7; d_call: NA; v_call: TRBV11-2; clone_size: NA; cdr3_aa: CASSRWTNEQYF; cdr3_nt: TGTGCCAGCAGCCGGTGGACGAACGAGCAGTACTTC
j_call: TRBJ2-3; d_call: TRBD1; v_call: TRBV5-1; clone_size: NA; cdr3_aa: CASSWTGSTDTQYF; cdr3_nt: TGCGCCAGCAGCTGGACAGGGAGCACAGATACGCAGTATTTT
j_call: TRBJ2-5; d_call: TRBD2; v_call: TRBV6-5; clone_size: NA; cdr3_aa: CASRTRGGVGTQYF; cdr3_nt: TGTGCCAGCAGAACCCGGGGGGGCGTCGGGACCCAGTACTTC
j_call: TRBJ1-1; d_call: NA; v_call: TRBV12-3/TRBV12-4; clone_size: NA; cdr3_aa: CASGRLGTEAFF; cdr3_nt: TGTGCCAGCGGCCGTCTGGGAACTGAAGCTTTCTTT
j_call: TRBJ2-3; d_call: TRBD1; v_call: TRBV19; clone_size: NA; cdr3_aa: CASSPQGATDTQYF; cdr3_nt: TGTGCCAGTAGTCCCCAGGGGGCAACAGATACGCAGTATTTT
j_call: TRBJ1-5; d_call: NA; v_call: TRBV18; clone_size: few; cdr3_aa: CASSQGEFQPQHF; cdr3_nt: TGTGCCAGCTCACAGGGGGAGTTTCAGCCCCAGCATTTT
j_call: TRBJ1-2; d_call: TRBD1; v_call: TRBV19; clone_size: NA; cdr3_aa: CASSHDREYGYTF; cdr3_nt: TGTGCCAGTAGCCACGACAGGGAGTATGGCTACACCTTC
j_call: TRBJ1-4; d_call: NA; v_call: TRBV6-5; clone_size: NA; cdr3_aa: CASSSEGFFNEKLFF; cdr3_nt: TGTGCCAGCAGTTCCGAGGGTTTCTTCAATGAAAAACTGTTTTTT
j_call: TRBJ1-1; d_call: TRBD1; v_call: TRBV19; clone_size: once; cdr3_aa: CASRDRAGNTEAFF; cdr3_nt: TGTGCCAGTAGGGACAGGGCCGGGAACACTGAAGCTTTCTTT
j_call: TRBJ1-4; d_call: NA; v_call: TRBV4-2; clone_size: NA; cdr3_aa: CASSQEEDRYEKLFF; cdr3_nt: TGTGCCAGCAGCCAAGAAGAAGATCGTTATGAAAAACTGTTTTTT
j_call: TRBJ2-1; d_call: NA; v_call: TRBV19; clone_size: NA; cdr3_aa: CASSIGWSYNEQFF; cdr3_nt: TGTGCCAGTAGTATAGGATGGTCCTACAATGAGCAGTTCTTC
j_call: TRBJ2-7; d_call: TRBD1; v_call: TRBV28; clone_size: NA; cdr3_aa: CASSFLGTGAEQYF; cdr3_nt: TGTGCCAGCAGTTTTTTAGGGACAGGGGCCGAGCAGTACTTC
j_call: TRBJ2-7; d_call: TRBD1; v_call: TRBV7-2; clone_size: NA; cdr3_aa: CASSLGSGGASYEQYF; cdr3_nt: TGTGCCAGCAGCTTAGGTTCAGGGGGCGCTTCCTACGAGCAGTACTTC
j_call: TRBJ2-3; d_call: NA; v_call: TRBV6-5; clone_size: NA; cdr3_aa: CASQEDRGTDTQYF; cdr3_nt: TGTGCCAGCCAAGAGGACCGGGGCACAGATACGCAGTATTTT
j_call: TRBJ1-5; d_call: TRBD1; v_call: TRBV5-1; clone_size: NA; cdr3_aa: CASSIQGAPGQPQHF; cdr3_nt: TGCGCCAGCAGCATACAGGGGGCGCCGGGGCAGCCCCAGCATTTT
j_call: TRBJ1-1; d_call: NA; v_call: TRBV9; clone_size: NA; cdr3_aa: CASSPLQGPAFF; cdr3_nt: TGTGCCAGCAGCCCACTCCAGGGCCCGGCTTTCTTT
j_call: TRBJ2-6; d_call: NA; v_call: TRBV6-5; clone_size: NA; cdr3_aa: CASRRGFLGANVLTF; cdr3_nt: TGTGCCAGCAGGAGGGGTTTCCTGGGGGCCAACGTCCTGACTTTC